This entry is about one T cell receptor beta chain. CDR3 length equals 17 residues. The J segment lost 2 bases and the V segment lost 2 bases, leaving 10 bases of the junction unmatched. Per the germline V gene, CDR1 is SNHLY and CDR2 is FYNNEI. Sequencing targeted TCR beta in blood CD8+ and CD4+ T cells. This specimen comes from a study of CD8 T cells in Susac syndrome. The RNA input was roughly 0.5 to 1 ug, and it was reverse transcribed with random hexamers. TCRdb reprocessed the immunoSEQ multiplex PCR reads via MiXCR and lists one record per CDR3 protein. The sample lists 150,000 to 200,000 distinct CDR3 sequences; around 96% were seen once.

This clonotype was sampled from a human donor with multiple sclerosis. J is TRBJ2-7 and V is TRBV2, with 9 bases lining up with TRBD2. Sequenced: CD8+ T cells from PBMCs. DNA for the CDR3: TGTGCCAGCAGTGAACCGCCTAGCGGGGATCACCCCTACGAGCAGTACTTC. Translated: CASSEPPSGDHPYEQYF.